Listed here are 19 T cell receptor beta chains from one sample, sequenced in a study of blood T cell repertoires in COVID-19. Measured with immunoSEQ multiplex PCR; TCRdb has only the in-frame clones, and not every one. Here the sample spans around 100,000 clones, 85% to 90% being singletons. Sequenced: peripheral blood. Receptors were obtained from a woman aged 80 or over with acute or convalescent COVID-19.

The chain carries TRBV28 and TRBJ2-4; tentative D call: TRBD1 (6 bases). The CDR3 runs 15 residues. Germline assignment: CDR1 MDHEN and CDR2 SYDVKM. V lost 6 bases and J 4 bases, leaving 16 bases between the germline ends. This CDR3 reads CASSLTGQPKNIQYF. CDR3 bases: TGTGCCAGCAGCCTTACCGGACAGCCAAAAAACATTCAGTACTTC.

V usage is TRBV7-6 and J usage is TRBJ1-3, with D unclear. This CDR3 spans 16 amino acids. The V gene's germline CDR1 is SGHVS and CDR2 FNYEAQ. Trimming took 5 bases from V and 1 from J, leaving 15 bases between them. CDR3 bases: TGTGCCAGCAGCCCGGAGGCGGGGTCGTCTGGAAACACCATATATTTT. Translating it yields CASSPEAGSSGNTIYF.

This clone was counted a single time. The V call is TRBV10-2, the J call TRBJ2-1; 7 bases are shared with TRBD2. Germline loops: CDR1 WSHSY, CDR2 SAAADI. CDR3 size: 13 residues. The V segment lost 10 bases and the J segment 3 bases; nucleotides outside the gene matches: 6. The CDR3 here is CATGLDYYNEQFF. Here the CDR3 DNA reads TGCGCCACCGGACTAGACTACTACAATGAGCAGTTCTTC.

The chain combines TRBV10-3 with TRBJ2-5; 8 positions match TRBD2. V was pared by 6 bases and J by 3 bases, with 15 bases of the junction left unmatched. Per the germline V gene, CDR1 is ENHRY and CDR2 is SYGVKD. The CDR3 contains 17 residues. CDR3 DNA: TGTGCCATCAGCGACGGGACTAGACGAAGTTTGAAAGAGACCCAGTACTTC. Its translation: CAISDGTRRSLKETQYF.

The rearrangement joins TRBV5-1 to TRBJ2-2; TRBD2 matches at 14 bases. Trimming cost V 4 bases and J 8 bases; bases outside gene matches: 4. This CDR3 region has 15 residues. Looked up from germline, CDR1 is SGHRS and CDR2 is YFSETQ. The DNA for the CDR3 is TGCGCCAGCAGCCGGACTAGCGGGGGGCGAGGGGAGCTGTTTTTT. Its protein is CASSRTSGGRGELFF.

J is TRBJ1-2 and V is TRBV7-2; D is possibly TRBD1 (5 bases). Germline V gives CDR1 SGHTA, CDR2 FQGNSA. The V gene lost 1 base and the J gene lost 1 base, with 7 bases spanning the gap. The CDR3 spans 14 residues. CDR3 nucleotides: TGTGCCAGCAGCTTAGGCAGGGTTAACTATGGCTACACCTTC. It encodes CASSLGRVNYGYTF.

The chain employs TRBV2 and TRBJ1-1; D unresolved. V lost 4 bases and J 1 base, leaving 4 bases between the germline ends. Germline values: CDR1 SNHLY, CDR2 FYNNEI. The CDR3 contains 12 residues. CDR3 coding DNA: TGTGCCAGCAGTGCGGGGAACACTGAAGCTTTCTTT. Amino acids: CASSAGNTEAFF.

J is TRBJ2-7 and V is TRBV14; D is possibly TRBD1 (5 bases). From germline, CDR1 is SGHDN and CDR2 FVKESK. V was pared by 0 bases and J by 5 bases, with 14 bases between. The CDR3 runs to 15 residues. The CDR3 nucleotides read TGTGCCAGCAGCCAAGACAGGGTGCGAAGCCACGAGCAGTACTTC. It codes for CASSQDRVRSHEQYF.

The genes are TRBV11-2 and TRBJ2-2; D is ambiguous. The germline V and J ends were trimmed by 7 bases and 8 bases, with 11 bases remaining between them. Germline-derived CDR1 and CDR2 are SGHAT and FQNNGV. CDR3 length equals 12 residues. The CDR3 region has the DNA TGTGCCAGCATGGGCATATGGGGGGAGCTGTTTTTT. The encoded protein is CASMGIWGELFF. Together with reference TRBV11-2 and TRBJ2-2, the CDR3 gives the full variable domain: EAGVAQSPRYKIIEKRQSVAFWCNPISGHATLYWYQQILGQGPKLLIQFQNNGVVDDSQLPKDRFSAERLKGVDSTLKIQPAKLEDSAVYLCASMGIWGELFFGEGSRLTVL.

The J gene is TRBJ2-1, the V gene TRBV6-5, with D possibly being TRBD2 (7 bases). V lost 2 bases and J lost 6, with 17 bases in between. CDR3 length equals 16 residues. In germline, CDR1 is MNHEY, CDR2 SVGAGI. As DNA, the CDR3 is TGTGCCAGCAGTTACGCGGGGGCCAGACTGTTCAATGAGCAGTTCTTC. This codes for CASSYAGARLFNEQFF.

The chain's CDR3 is CASSPPSAGDNEQFF. The CDR3 DNA reads as TGTGCCAGCTCACCACCCTCGGCAGGGGATAATGAGCAGTTCTTC. The chain carries TRBV18 and TRBJ2-1; possible D gene TRBD1, 6 bases. This CDR3 region has 15 residues. Germline V gene data show CDR1 as KGHSH and CDR2 as LQKENI. V was shortened by 0 bases and J by 7 bases, with 13 bases between the two germline ends.

This sequence joins TRBV5-6 and TRBJ2-3; tentatively, D is TRBD2 (6 bases). This CDR3 is built from 16 residues. The germline V and J ends were trimmed by 2 bases and 0 bases, with 13 bases remaining between them. Per the germline V gene, CDR1 is SGHDT and CDR2 is YYEEEE. CDR3 nucleotide sequence: TGTGCCAGCAGCTTTTCAGCGCGGGGTAGCACAGATACGCAGTATTTT. Its protein is CASSFSARGSTDTQYF. The full variable domain, rest sourced from reference TRBV5-6 and TRBJ2-3, is DAGVTQSPTHLIKTRGQQVTLRCSPKSGHDTVSWYQQALGQGPQFIFQYYEEEERQRGNFPDRFSGHQFPNYSSELNVNALLLGDSALYLCASSFSARGSTDTQYFGPGTRLTVL.

The chain recombines TRBV19 with TRBJ2-1, with TRBD2 identical over 8 bases. The germline CDR1 and CDR2 sequences are LNHDA and SQIVND (reference sequence). The CDR3 consists of 15 residues. V was clipped by 1 base and J by 4 bases; unmatched bases: 3. The DNA of the CDR3 is TGTGCCAGTAGTATAGGCGGGGGGCAATACAATGAGCAGTTCTTC. It translates to CASSIGGGQYNEQFF.

The chain couples TRBV18 to TRBJ2-4; maybe TRBD2 (7 bases). The ends were cut back, 4 bases at V and 7 bases at J, with 14 bases in the middle. The germline V gene has CDR1 KGHSH and CDR2 LQKENI. The CDR3 spans 14 residues. DNA for the CDR3: TGTGCCAGCTCACTTCCGGGGGGCGACAACATTCAGTACTTC. This translates into CASSLPGGDNIQYF. Filled out from reference TRBV18 and TRBJ2-4, the complete variable domain reads NAGVMQNPRHLVRRRGQEARLRCSPMKGHSHVYWYRQLPEEGLKFMVYLQKENIIDESGMPKERFSAEFPKEGPSILRIQQVVRGDSAAYFCASSLPGGDNIQYFGAGTRLSVL.

The chain combines TRBV9 with TRBJ2-1, with D possibly matching TRBD2 (6 bases). There are 13 residues in the CDR3. Germline CDR1 SGDLS, CDR2 YYNGEE. Trimming shortened V by 4 bases and J by 6 bases, and 11 bases separated the two germline ends. This CDR3 reads CASSPQLANEQFF. The DNA for the CDR3 is TGTGCCAGCAGCCCCCAACTAGCCAATGAGCAGTTCTTC.

The chain recombines TRBV4-1 with TRBJ1-5, with TRBD1 matching 7 bases. The length of the CDR3 is 14 residues. Trimming cost V 2 bases and J 7 bases; bases outside gene matches: 5. Germline CDR1 and CDR2: MGHRA and YSYEKL. CDR3 loop: CASSQWQGDQPQHF. Here the CDR3 DNA reads TGCGCCAGCAGCCAATGGCAGGGGGACCAGCCCCAGCATTTT.

The chain combines TRBV7-9 with TRBJ2-7, with 8 bases identical to TRBD1. The CDR3 is made up of 16 amino acids. J gave up 3 bases and V 1 base, and 8 bases lay outside the gene matches. The germline V gene has CDR1 SEHNR and CDR2 FQNEAQ (reference sequence). The CDR3 nucleotides are TGTGCCAGCAGCTTAGTCACAGGGGGTCCCCACTACGAGCAGTACTTC. This codes for CASSLVTGGPHYEQYF. The full variable domain, rest sourced from reference TRBV7-9 and TRBJ2-7, is DTGVSQNPRHKITKRGQNVTFRCDPISEHNRLYWYRQTLGQGPEFLTYFQNEAQLEKSRLLSDRFSAERPKGSFSTLEIQRTEQGDSAMYLCASSLVTGGPHYEQYFGPGTRLTVT.

The chain carries TRBV5-1 and TRBJ2-7; possibly TRBD2 for D (7 bases). V was trimmed by 0 bases and J by 4 bases, leaving 14 bases between them. This CDR3 spans 15 amino acids. CDR1 is SGHRS and CDR2 is YFSETQ in the germline V gene. The CDR3 reads CASSLDGRGPYEQYF. The CDR3 nucleotides read TGCGCCAGCAGCTTGGACGGGCGGGGGCCATACGAGCAGTACTTC.

V gene TRBV27 combines with J gene TRBJ2-7, with D possibly matching TRBD2 (5 bases). Trimming stripped 6 bases from V and 7 bases from J, with 19 bases between. CDR1 MNHEY and CDR2 SMNVEV come from the germline V gene (reference sequence). The CDR3 consists of 14 residues. The CDR3 DNA follows: TGTGCCAGCAGGGTCGGGGTTGATGTGGCTGAGCAGTACTTC. This gives the protein CASRVGVDVAEQYF.